This entry lists 32 T cell receptor beta chains sequenced from one sample in a study of T cell changes during pregnancy in multiple sclerosis. This table comes from immunoSEQ multiplex PCR, and its TCRdb copy is limited to in-frame clones, with some not included. The sample includes 15,000 to 20,000 clones, 88% of them seen just once. Here the sequenced sample was CD4+ T cells from peripheral blood mononuclear cells, taken in the first trimester of pregnancy. These receptors all stem from a female donor in good health, enrolled as a control in a pregnancy study.

This chain links TRBV4-1 with TRBJ2-1; 10 bases line up with TRBD2. The CDR3 contains 15 residues. Germline V lookup: CDR1 MGHRA, CDR2 YSYEKL. With 3 bases clipped from V and 7 bases from J, the junction kept 6 bases outside the gene matches. The CDR3 nucleotides are TGCGCCAGCAGCCACAGCGGGGGGGCCTTTAATGAGCAGTTCTTC. It encodes CASSHSGGAFNEQFF.

This chain connects TRBV19 to TRBJ1-2; D is unresolved. The CDR3 consists of 13 residues. Trimming pared 6 bases from V and 6 bases from J, leaving 14 bases between. The germline V gene encodes CDR1 LNHDA and CDR2 SQIVND (reference sequence). This chain's CDR3 is CASSMGGANGYTF. The CDR3 nucleotides are TGTGCCAGTAGCATGGGTGGAGCCAATGGCTACACCTTC.

This clone was seen a single time. The V and J genes are TRBV6-5 and TRBJ2-1; the match to TRBD2 covers 10 bases. Germline CDR1 reads MNHEY; CDR2 reads SVGAGI. The CDR3 length is 15 residues. Trimming at V came to 5 bases and at J to 7 bases, leaving 8 bases not matched to a gene. The CDR3 coding sequence is TGTGCCAGCAGTGGACTAGCGGCATTCGGGAATGAGCAGTTCTTC. Residues: CASSGLAAFGNEQFF.

The chain is built from TRBV25-1 and TRBJ1-3; no clear D. V was trimmed by 4 bases and J by 0 bases, leaving 10 bases between them. The CDR3 spans 15 residues. Per germline, CDR1 MGHDK and CDR2 SYGVNS. As DNA, the CDR3 is TGTGCCAGCAGTGCCGGTGACTTCTCTGGAAACACCATATATTTT. Amino acid sequence: CASSAGDFSGNTIYF. Complete variable domain (other parts from reference TRBV25-1 and TRBJ1-3): EADIYQTPRYLVIGTGKKITLECSQTMGHDKMYWYQQDPGMELHLIHYSYGVNSTEKGDLSSESTVSRIRTEHFPLTLESARPSHTSQYLCASSAGDFSGNTIYFGEGSWLTVV.

The genes are TRBV5-1 and TRBJ2-1; 8 bases fit TRBD1. The CDR3 runs 14 residues. With V trimmed by 8 bases and J by 0 bases, 4 bases remained unmatched. Per germline, CDR1 SGHRS and CDR2 YFSETQ. This CDR3 reads CASRTGISYNEQFF. The CDR3 nucleotides read TGCGCCAGTCGGACAGGGATCTCCTACAATGAGCAGTTCTTC.

The chain carries TRBV5-1 and TRBJ1-3; D is unclear. Trimming pared 0 bases from V and 0 bases from J, leaving 10 bases between. CDR3 length: 16 residues. Per the germline V gene, CDR1 is SGHRS and CDR2 is YFSETQ. This CDR3 reads CASSLAGPRSGNTIYF. CDR3 coding DNA: TGCGCCAGCAGCTTGGCTGGGCCTCGCTCTGGAAACACCATATATTTT.

The chain joins TRBV11-3 to TRBJ2-5; 9 bases map to TRBD2. After removal of 1 base from V and 1 base from J, the junction contained 4 bases not matched to a gene. The CDR3 has 16 residues. Germline values: CDR1 SGHNT, CDR2 YENEEA. The CDR3 DNA reads TGTGCCAGCAGCTTAGTTTTAGCGGGGGCCCAAGAGACCCAGTACTTC. Amino acid sequence: CASSLVLAGAQETQYF.

The chain has TRBV2 and TRBJ2-7, with TRBD2 matching over 14 bases. V shed 10 bases, J shed 4 bases, and the junction held 9 bases outside the gene matches. Per germline, CDR1 SNHLY and CDR2 FYNNEI. This CDR3 comprises 15 residues. For the CDR3, the DNA is TGTGCCACCCAAGGTGGGACTAGCGGGAGTTACGAGCAGTACTTC. Amino acid sequence: CATQGGTSGSYEQYF.

This clone was recorded once. The chain uses TRBV30 and TRBJ1-3, with 12 bases lining up with TRBD1. Trimming at V came to 0 bases and at J to 4 bases, leaving 7 bases not matched to a gene. The CDR3 extends over 17 amino acids. Germline CDR1 reads GTSNPN; CDR2 reads SVGIG (reference sequence). The CDR3 DNA reads as TGTGCCTGGAGTGTACAGGGACAGGGGGCGAGGGGAAACACCATATATTTT. This translates into CAWSVQGQGARGNTIYF.

This chain uses TRBV7-9 with TRBJ1-2, with D possibly being TRBD1 (5 bases). CDR3 length: 15 residues. CDR1 is SEHNR, CDR2 FQNEAQ, per germline (reference sequence). The V end lost 1 base, the J end lost 6 bases, and 15 bases lay between the germline ends. The CDR3 sequence: CASSLENPGIHGYTF. The CDR3 DNA is TGTGCCAGCAGCTTAGAGAACCCAGGGATTCATGGCTACACCTTC.

The chain couples TRBV10-1 to TRBJ2-5; 7 bases map to TRBD1. CDR3 length: 16 residues. In germline, CDR1 is WNHNN, CDR2 SYGVQD (reference sequence). Germline trimming cut 0 bases from V and 5 bases from J; bases unmatched to any gene: 9. The CDR3 coding sequence is TGCGCCAGCAGTGAGTCGTCAGAGACAGGGCGGGAGACCCAGTACTTC. It specifies CASSESSETGRETQYF.

J is TRBJ1-5 and V is TRBV2; 10 nucleotides agree with TRBD1. After removal of 2 bases from V and 4 bases from J, the junction contained 2 bases not matched to a gene. CDR1 is SNHLY and CDR2 is FYNNEI in the germline V gene. The CDR3 is 15 amino acids. CDR3 DNA sequence: TGTGCCAGCAGTGAAAGGACAGGGGGGAATCAGCCCCAGCATTTT. Translation: CASSERTGGNQPQHF.

The chain links TRBV30 to TRBJ1-1; D gene ambiguous. Looked up from germline, CDR1 is GTSNPN and CDR2 is SVGIG (reference sequence). Trimming stripped 1 base from V and 3 bases from J, with 15 bases between. CDR3 size: 15 residues. CDR3 in amino acids: CAWSGVDYGDTEAFF. Written as DNA, the CDR3 is TGTGCCTGGAGTGGTGTGGACTATGGGGACACTGAAGCTTTCTTT.

V and J are TRBV10-2 and TRBJ2-2, with 8 bases fitting TRBD2. Germline CDR1 reads WSHSY; CDR2 reads SAAADI. The length of the CDR3 is 19 residues. The junction had 20 bases not matched to a gene; V was cut back by 2 bases and J by 9 bases. The CDR3 here is CASSEIIPGGVLTNRELFF. The CDR3 nucleotides are TGCGCCAGCAGTGAGATAATTCCGGGGGGGGTCTTAACCAACAGGGAGCTGTTTTTT.

The chain joins TRBV7-9 to TRBJ1-2, with TRBD1 as a possible D gene (5 bases). CDR1 is SEHNR, CDR2 FQNEAQ, per germline (reference sequence). The CDR3 has 14 residues. Trimming pared 5 bases from V and 6 bases from J, leaving 16 bases between. The CDR3 loop reads CASSTTGEWHGYTF. The CDR3 nucleotides read TGTGCCAGCAGCACTACGGGGGAATGGCATGGCTACACCTTC.

Only a few counts were recorded for this clone. The chain employs TRBV7-2 and TRBJ1-5, with 8 bases fitting TRBD1. CDR3 length: 15 amino acids. The ends lost 4 bases at V and 1 base at J; junction bases unmatched: 3. CDR1 and CDR2 (germline): SGHTA, FQGNSA. The CDR3 protein is CASSSTGGSNQPQHF. In nucleotides, the CDR3 is TGTGCCAGCAGCTCAACAGGGGGGAGCAATCAGCCCCAGCATTTT. Full variable domain (missing parts from reference TRBV7-2 and TRBJ1-5): GAGVSQSPSNKVTEKGKDVELRCDPISGHTALYWYRQSLGQGLEFLIYFQGNSAPDKSGLPSDRFSAERTGGSVSTLTIQRTQQEDSAVYLCASSSTGGSNQPQHFGDGTRLSIL.

The V and J genes are TRBV30 and TRBJ2-1; 14 nucleotides line up with TRBD2. Germline V lookup: CDR1 GTSNPN, CDR2 SVGIG (reference sequence). CDR3 size: 18 residues. V lost 2 bases and J lost 3; bases outside the gene matches: 9. The CDR3 region has the DNA TGTGCCTGGAGTCCTACTCCGGGACTAGCGGGAGTCTACAATGAGCAGTTCTTC. Translated: CAWSPTPGLAGVYNEQFF.

V is TRBV5-6 and J is TRBJ1-3; the match to TRBD1 covers 7 bases. The germline gives CDR1 SGHDT, CDR2 YYEEEE. J gave up 0 bases and V 2 bases, and 5 bases lay outside the gene matches. The CDR3 loop spans 16 amino acids. The CDR3 DNA sequence: TGTGCCAGCAGCTTCCTCCGGGACAGCTCTGGAAACACCATATATTTT. Protein sequence: CASSFLRDSSGNTIYF.

The CDR3 sequence: CASSSPGLAGGNEQFF. CDR3 DNA sequence: TGTGCCAGTAGTTCTCCGGGACTAGCGGGGGGAAATGAGCAGTTCTTC. The chain combines TRBV19 with TRBJ2-1; 15 bases agree with TRBD2. This CDR3 has 16 amino acids. The germline V gene encodes CDR1 LNHDA and CDR2 SQIVND (reference sequence). V dropped 5 bases and J dropped 7; count of bases not matched to a gene: 6.

The chain has TRBV9 and TRBJ2-1; TRBD2 matches 7 bases. In germline, CDR1 is SGDLS, CDR2 YYNGEE. V dropped 4 bases and J dropped 0; count of bases not matched to a gene: 7. The CDR3 is 16 residues long. CDR3 coding DNA: TGTGCCAGCAGCCCCGGGGGAGGGAGCTCCTACAATGAGCAGTTCTTC. It specifies CASSPGGGSSYNEQFF.

The chain links TRBV5-4 to TRBJ2-1; no firm D call. Trimming removed 0 bases from V and 5 bases from J, with 6 bases in between. This CDR3 has 13 residues. Germline CDR1 SGHNT, CDR2 YYREEE (reference sequence). This CDR3 is CASSLAVHNEQFF. CDR3 DNA: TGTGCCAGCAGCTTGGCAGTACACAATGAGCAGTTCTTC.

This chain links TRBV5-4 with TRBJ2-1, with 10 bases aligning to TRBD2. Germline lookup yields CDR1 SGHNT and CDR2 YYREEE (reference sequence). This CDR3 comprises 17 residues. V dropped 0 bases and J dropped 2; count of bases not matched to a gene: 5. The CDR3 nucleotides are TGTGCCAGCAGCTTGGCAGCTAGCGGGGGAACCTACAATGAGCAGTTCTTC. Protein product: CASSLAASGGTYNEQFF.

The rearrangement joins TRBV6-5 to TRBJ1-1; D not certain. V was pared by 2 bases and J by 10 bases, with 11 bases between. Germline CDR1 is MNHEY and CDR2 is SVGAGI. This CDR3 region has 12 residues. The CDR3 sequence: CASSYRGEVAFF. In DNA form, the CDR3 reads TGTGCCAGCAGTTACCGGGGAGAGGTAGCTTTCTTT.

V is TRBV13 and J is TRBJ2-2; TRBD2 agrees at 7 bases. V lost 1 base and J lost 5; bases outside the gene matches: 16. CDR3 length: 19 amino acids. The germline gives CDR1 PRHDT, CDR2 FYEKMQ (reference sequence). CDR3 sequence reads: CASSLEGLRRGVRTGELFF. The CDR3 DNA sequence: TGTGCCAGCAGCTTAGAGGGTTTGAGACGGGGGGTAAGAACCGGGGAGCTGTTTTTT.

The CDR3 loop reads CASSEQGNYGYTF. CDR3 in DNA: TGTGCCAGCAGTGAACAGGGGAACTATGGCTACACCTTC. The chain joins TRBV27 to TRBJ1-2; 7 nucleotides match TRBD1. V was clipped by 5 bases and J by 2 bases; unmatched bases: 2. The CDR3 spans 13 residues. Germline V gene lookup returns CDR1 MNHEY and CDR2 SMNVEV (reference sequence).

The V gene is TRBV6-4, the J gene TRBJ2-1, with D possibly TRBD2 on 5 matching bases. There are 14 residues in the CDR3. Per germline, CDR1 MRHNA and CDR2 SNTAGT. V lost 5 bases and J lost 0, with 8 bases in between. The CDR3 spells CASSRSGSYNEQFF. The CDR3 region has the DNA TGTGCCAGCAGTCGAAGCGGCTCCTACAATGAGCAGTTCTTC.

This clone appeared a single time. The V gene is TRBV6-5, the J gene TRBJ1-2; D uncertain. CDR1 MNHEY and CDR2 SVGAGI come from the germline V gene. Deletions cut 2 bases from V and 2 bases from J, with 6 bases between. The CDR3 loop spans 13 amino acids. DNA of the CDR3: TGTGCCAGCAGTTACACAACCAACTATGGCTACACCTTC. It encodes CASSYTTNYGYTF.

J is TRBJ2-2 and V is TRBV30; unclear D gene. Germline values: CDR1 GTSNPN, CDR2 SVGIG (reference sequence). Trimming removed 1 base from V and 6 bases from J, with 18 bases in between. The CDR3 is 16 residues long. The CDR3: CAWSGFGQVRPGELFF. DNA of the CDR3: TGTGCCTGGAGTGGTTTTGGGCAGGTCCGGCCCGGGGAGCTGTTTTTT. Together with reference TRBV30 and TRBJ2-2, the CDR3 gives the full variable domain: SQTIHQWPATLVQPVGSPLSLECTVEGTSNPNLYWYRQAAGRGLQLLFYSVGIGQISSEVPQNLSASRPQDRQFILSSKKLLLSDSGFYLCAWSGFGQVRPGELFFGEGSRLTVL.

This clone was seen only once. This chain uses TRBV5-6 with TRBJ2-2; D is ambiguous. V lost 2 bases, J lost 7 bases, and 12 bases lay in between. Per the germline V gene, CDR1 is SGHDT and CDR2 is YYEEEE. CDR3 length equals 14 residues. The DNA of the CDR3 is TGTGCCAGCAGCTTCTCCGTTAGTTTCGGGGAGCTGTTTTTT. Translating it yields CASSFSVSFGELFF. Filled out from reference TRBV5-6 and TRBJ2-2, the complete variable domain reads DAGVTQSPTHLIKTRGQQVTLRCSPKSGHDTVSWYQQALGQGPQFIFQYYEEEERQRGNFPDRFSGHQFPNYSSELNVNALLLGDSALYLCASSFSVSFGELFFGEGSRLTVL.

This chain joins TRBV29-1 and TRBJ2-2, with 11 bases that match TRBD1. Trimming removed 6 bases from V and 8 bases from J; junction bases left unmatched: 8. Germline V lookup: CDR1 SQVTM, CDR2 ANQGSEA. CDR3 length: 14 amino acids. This CDR3 reads CSVTGTGGRGELFF. CDR3 in DNA: TGCAGCGTGACCGGGACAGGGGGAAGGGGGGAGCTGTTTTTT.

The chain couples TRBV30 to TRBJ2-2; a possible D gene is TRBD2 (6 bases). Germline CDR1 GTSNPN, CDR2 SVGIG (reference sequence). Trimming took 4 bases from V and 3 from J, leaving 24 bases between them. The CDR3 contains 18 residues. Here the CDR3 reads CAWNPGRANRGYTGELFF. In DNA, the CDR3 is TGTGCCTGGAACCCGGGTCGGGCAAACCGGGGGTACACCGGGGAGCTGTTTTTT.

V and J are TRBV2 and TRBJ2-7, with TRBD2 identical over 9 bases. In germline, CDR1 is SNHLY, CDR2 FYNNEI. V lost 10 bases to trimming and J lost 6 bases; unmatched junction nucleotides: 10. This CDR3 contains 13 residues. CDR3 DNA: TGTGCCACCTTAGGTCCAGCGGGAGGCGAGCAGTACTTC. It is translated as CATLGPAGGEQYF.